Below, 8 T cell receptor beta chains from the same sample are listed, as sequenced in a study of T cell repertoires in cytomegalovirus infection. TCRdb analysed the reads with MiXCR anew, one entry per CDR3 protein. This sample has a few hundred thousand distinct CDR3 sequences, with almost 40% found just once. These receptors' antigens are unknown. Sequenced here: cultured PBMCs, sampled from culture after CMV antigen stimulation. These TCRs come from a human donor in good health (CMV status not recorded). Some clones in this sample may be carry-over from other donors' samples.

The chain combines TRBV29-1 with TRBJ2-3; TRBD1 or TRBD2 may be the D gene (6 bases each). The CDR3 loop spans 14 amino acids. Germline loops: CDR1 SQVTM, CDR2 ANQGSEA. Trimming left V 4 bases short and J 0 bases short, with 11 bases between. CDR3 loop: CSVGRGTSTDTQYF. The CDR3 nucleotides read TGCAGCGTTGGAAGGGGGACTAGCACAGATACGCAGTATTTT.

The chain is built from TRBV20-1 and TRBJ2-3, with 15 bases lining up with TRBD2. The V and J ends lost 0 bases and 1 base, in that order; junction bases with no gene match: 8. Germline CDR1 reads DFQATT; CDR2 reads SNEGSKA (reference sequence). The CDR3 spans 19 residues. For the CDR3, the DNA is TGCAGTGCTAGAGATCCCGGACTAGCGGGGGGGCCGGGCACAGATACGCAGTATTTT. Residues: CSARDPGLAGGPGTDTQYF.

This clonotype was observed once. The V gene is TRBV4-3, the J gene TRBJ2-1; 9 bases map to TRBD2. This CDR3 region has 15 residues. Germline V CDR1 and CDR2: LGHNA, YSLEER. V was clipped by 6 bases and J by 5 bases; unmatched bases: 8. The chain's CDR3 is CASRGGLATNNEQFF. The CDR3 DNA reads as TGCGCCAGCAGGGGAGGACTAGCGACAAACAATGAGCAGTTCTTC.

V and J are TRBV20-1 and TRBJ2-7; D uncertain. The length of the CDR3 is 12 residues. The V end was cut by 0 bases, the J end by 3 bases, with 6 bases between. Germline loops: CDR1 DFQATT, CDR2 SNEGSKA (reference sequence). CDR3 region: CSAREADYEQYF. The CDR3 DNA sequence: TGCAGTGCTAGAGAGGCAGACTACGAGCAGTACTTC.

As for this clonotype: Its ends do not fully match the called genes, so a read error is possible. The gene calls are TRBV5-8 and TRBJ2-1, with D perhaps TRBD2 (6 bases). Germline V gene lookup returns CDR1 SGHTS and CDR2 YDEGEE. CDR3 length equals 15 residues. The CDR3: CARSLPGLSYNEQFF. CDR3 coding DNA: TGTGCCAGAAGCTTACCGGGACTCTCCTACAATGAGCAGTTCTTC.

This clonotype was recorded only once. The chain links TRBV6-5 to TRBJ1-1, with a weak D call TRBD1 (6 bases). Germline CDR1 is MNHEY and CDR2 is SVGAGI. With 2 bases removed from V and 6 bases from J, the gap between germline ends came to 19 bases. The CDR3 length is 16 residues. CDR3 DNA sequence: TGTGCCAGCAGTTACGGCAGGGGCGGATCATGGGCTGAAGCTTTCTTT. It translates to CASSYGRGGSWAEAFF.

This clonotype appeared a single time. The chain joins TRBV7-2 to TRBJ2-7, with 13 bases identical to TRBD2. Trimming removed 1 base from V and 6 bases from J; junction bases left unmatched: 6. The CDR3 has 16 residues. CDR1 and CDR2 (germline): SGHTA, FQGNSA. CDR3 protein: CASSLELAGGRSEQYF. The CDR3 nucleotides read TGTGCCAGCAGCTTAGAACTAGCGGGGGGGAGGAGCGAGCAGTACTTC.

The chain couples TRBV20-1 to TRBJ2-5, with unresolved D. Trimming took 6 bases from V and 2 from J, leaving 16 bases between them. The CDR3 runs 14 residues. Germline-derived CDR1 and CDR2 are DFQATT and SNEGSKA (reference sequence). The DNA for the CDR3 is TGCAGTGCGGGATCGCGAGGTAGACAAGAGACCCAGTACTTC. Protein sequence: CSAGSRGRQETQYF.